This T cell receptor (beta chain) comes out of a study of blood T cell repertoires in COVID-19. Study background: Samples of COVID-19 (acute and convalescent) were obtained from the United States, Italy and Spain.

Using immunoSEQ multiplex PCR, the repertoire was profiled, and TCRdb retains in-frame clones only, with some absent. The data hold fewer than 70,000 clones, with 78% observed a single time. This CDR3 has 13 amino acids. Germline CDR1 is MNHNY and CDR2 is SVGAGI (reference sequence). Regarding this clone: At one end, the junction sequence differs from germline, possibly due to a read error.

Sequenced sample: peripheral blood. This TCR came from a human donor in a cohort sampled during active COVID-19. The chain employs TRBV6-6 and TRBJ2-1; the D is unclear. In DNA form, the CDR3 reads TGTGCCAGCAATCGAAACTCCGACAATGAGCAGTTCTTC. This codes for CASNRNSDNEQFF.